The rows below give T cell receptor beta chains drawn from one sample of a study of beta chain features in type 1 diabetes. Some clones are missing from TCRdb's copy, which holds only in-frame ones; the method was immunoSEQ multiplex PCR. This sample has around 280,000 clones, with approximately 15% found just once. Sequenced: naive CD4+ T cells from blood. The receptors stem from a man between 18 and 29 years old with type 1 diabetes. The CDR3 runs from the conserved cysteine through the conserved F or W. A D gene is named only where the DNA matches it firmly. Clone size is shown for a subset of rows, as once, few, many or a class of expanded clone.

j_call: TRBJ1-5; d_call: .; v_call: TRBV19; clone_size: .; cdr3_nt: TGTGCCACCCGTGATGAAAGGGGAAGCAATCAGCCCCAGCATTTT; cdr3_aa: CATRDERGSNQPQHF
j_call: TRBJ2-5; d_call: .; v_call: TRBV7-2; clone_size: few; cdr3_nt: TGTGCCAGCAGCTCGGCCCTCGGGGCCCAGTACTTC; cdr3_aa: CASSSALGAQYF
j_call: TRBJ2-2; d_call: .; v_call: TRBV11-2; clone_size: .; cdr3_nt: TGTGCCAGCAGGTCAATCCGGACTAAGCCGAGCACCGGGGAGCTGTTTTTT; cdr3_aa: CASRSIRTKPSTGELFF
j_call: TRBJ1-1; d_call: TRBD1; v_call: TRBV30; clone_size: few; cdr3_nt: TGTGCCTGGAGTACAGGGGATGGGTACACTGAAGCTTTCTTT; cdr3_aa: CAWSTGDGYTEAFF
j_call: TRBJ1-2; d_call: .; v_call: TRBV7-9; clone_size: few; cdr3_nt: TGTGCCAGCAGCTTAAGCATAACCAACTATGGCTACACCTTC; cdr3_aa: CASSLSITNYGYTF
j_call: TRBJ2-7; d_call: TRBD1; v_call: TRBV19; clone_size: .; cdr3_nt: TGTGCCAGTAGTATAGCAGACAGGGCCTACGAGCAGTACTTC; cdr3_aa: CASSIADRAYEQYF
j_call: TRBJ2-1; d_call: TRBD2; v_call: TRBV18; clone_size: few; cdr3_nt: TGTGCCAGCTCACCAAAAGCGGGGGGGCCGAGGAATGAGCAGTTCTTC; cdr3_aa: CASSPKAGGPRNEQFF
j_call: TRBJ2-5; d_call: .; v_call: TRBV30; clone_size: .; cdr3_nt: TGTGCCTGGAGTAGGCTAGCCCAAGAGACCCAGTACTTC; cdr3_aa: CAWSRLAQETQYF
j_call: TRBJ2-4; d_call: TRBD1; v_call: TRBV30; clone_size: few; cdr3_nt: TGTGCCTGGAGGAGGGACAGGGACAAAAACATTCAGTACTTC; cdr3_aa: CAWRRDRDKNIQYF
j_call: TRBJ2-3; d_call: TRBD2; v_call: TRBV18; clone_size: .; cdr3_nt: TGTGCCAGCTCCCTAAGACTAGCGGGGGGCCGACCGACAGATACGCAGTATTTT; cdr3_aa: CASSLRLAGGRPTDTQYF
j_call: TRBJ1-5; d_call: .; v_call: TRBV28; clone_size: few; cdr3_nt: TGTGCCAGCAGTTTGCCCTTGCCCAGAGGTCCGCCCCAGCATTTT; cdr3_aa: CASSLPLPRGPPQHF
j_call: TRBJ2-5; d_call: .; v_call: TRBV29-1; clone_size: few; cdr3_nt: TGCAGCGTCTGGAGTCCTCGTCAAGAGACCCAGTACTTC; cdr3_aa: CSVWSPRQETQYF
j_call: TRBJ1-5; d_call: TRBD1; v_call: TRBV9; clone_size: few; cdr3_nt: TGTGCCAGCAGCTTCGGGACAGTTGGGCCGCCCCAGCATTTT; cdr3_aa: CASSFGTVGPPQHF
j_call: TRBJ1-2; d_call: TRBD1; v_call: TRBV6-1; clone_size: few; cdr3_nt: TGTGCCAGCAGGATACTGGACAGGGTCTCTGGCTACACCTTC; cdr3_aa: CASRILDRVSGYTF
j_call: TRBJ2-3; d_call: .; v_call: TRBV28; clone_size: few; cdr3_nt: TGTGCCAGCAGTTATGATCCGGGACACCGATCCACAGATACGCAGTATTTT; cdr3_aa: CASSYDPGHRSTDTQYF
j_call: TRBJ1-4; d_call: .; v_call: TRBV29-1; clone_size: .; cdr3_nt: TGCAGCGTTGGTGGCGGGCGTGGTAATGAAAAACTGTTTTTT; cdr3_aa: CSVGGGRGNEKLFF
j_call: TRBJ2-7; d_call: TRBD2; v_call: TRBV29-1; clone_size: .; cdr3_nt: TGCAGCGTTACTGGGGGGGGGTACTACGAGCAGTACTTC; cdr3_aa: CSVTGGGYYEQYF
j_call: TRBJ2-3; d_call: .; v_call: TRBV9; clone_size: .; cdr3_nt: TGTGCCAGCAGCCCATCCCCGGGAAGCACAGATACGCAGTATTTT; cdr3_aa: CASSPSPGSTDTQYF
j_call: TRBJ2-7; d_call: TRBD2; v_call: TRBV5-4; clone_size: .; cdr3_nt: TGTGCCAGCCATGAGGGACTAGCGAACGAGCAGTACTTC; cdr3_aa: CASHEGLANEQYF
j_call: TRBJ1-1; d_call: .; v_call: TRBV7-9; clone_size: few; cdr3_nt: TGTGCCAGCAGCCCAACAGGTCTGATGAACACTGAAGCTTTCTTT; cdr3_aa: CASSPTGLMNTEAFF
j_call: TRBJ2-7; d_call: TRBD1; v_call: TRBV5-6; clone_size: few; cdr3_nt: TGTGCCAGCAGCTTGACAGGGGGCAGTGAGTACTTC; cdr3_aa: CASSLTGGSEYF
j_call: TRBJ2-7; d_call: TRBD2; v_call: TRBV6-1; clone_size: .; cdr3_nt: TGTGCCAGCAGAGAAGTAGCGGGAGGGATCGGATACGAGCAGTACTTC; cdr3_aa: CASREVAGGIGYEQYF
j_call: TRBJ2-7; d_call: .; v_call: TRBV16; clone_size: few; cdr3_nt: TGTGCCAGCAGCCGCCTTCAGTACGAGCAGTACTTC; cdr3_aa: CASSRLQYEQYF
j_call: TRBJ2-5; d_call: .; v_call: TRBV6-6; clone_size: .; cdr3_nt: TGTGCCAGCAGTTACGGGGGGGGCGCCATGAAAGAGACCCAGTACTTC; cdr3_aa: CASSYGGGAMKETQYF
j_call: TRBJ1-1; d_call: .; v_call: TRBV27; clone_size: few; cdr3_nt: TGTGCCAGCAGGAACCTACAGGGGAACACTGAAGCTTTCTTT; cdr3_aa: CASRNLQGNTEAFF
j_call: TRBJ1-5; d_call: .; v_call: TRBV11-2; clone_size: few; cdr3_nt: TGTGCCAGCAGCTTACGAGTATGGTTGAATCGGCCCCAGCATTTT; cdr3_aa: CASSLRVWLNRPQHF
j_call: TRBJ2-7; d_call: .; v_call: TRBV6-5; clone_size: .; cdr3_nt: TGTGCCAGCAGTTACTCGAGCGCCGGAGCCTACGAGCAGTACTTC; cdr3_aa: CASSYSSAGAYEQYF
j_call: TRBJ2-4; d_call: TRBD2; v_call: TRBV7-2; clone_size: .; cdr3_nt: TGTGCCAGCAGCTTGGGACTATTCGCCGTAGCCAAAAACATTCAGTACTTC; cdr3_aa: CASSLGLFAVAKNIQYF
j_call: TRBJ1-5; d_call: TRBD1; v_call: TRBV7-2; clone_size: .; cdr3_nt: TGTGCCAGCAGCCTGACAGGGTTCGCCCAGCCCCAGCATTTT; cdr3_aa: CASSLTGFAQPQHF
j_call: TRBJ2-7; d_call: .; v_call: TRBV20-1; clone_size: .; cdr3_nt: TGCAGGTCGGGTTTTAGGAACGAGCAGTACTTC; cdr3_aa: CRSGFRNEQYF
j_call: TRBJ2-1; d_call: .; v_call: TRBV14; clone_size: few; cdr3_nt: TGTGCCAGCAGCCAGAACTTTGGCAATGAGCAGTTCTTC; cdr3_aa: CASSQNFGNEQFF
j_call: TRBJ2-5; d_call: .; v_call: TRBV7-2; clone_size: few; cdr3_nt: TGTGCCAGCAGCCAACTGAAAGAGACCCAGTACTTC; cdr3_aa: CASSQLKETQYF
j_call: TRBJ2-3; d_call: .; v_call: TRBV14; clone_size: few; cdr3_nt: TGTGCCAGCAGCCTGCAAACCCCCACTATTAGGGATACGCAGTATTTT; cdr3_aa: CASSLQTPTIRDTQYF
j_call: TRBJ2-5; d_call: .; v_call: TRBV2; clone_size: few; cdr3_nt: TGTGCCAGCAAGCTAGCCCGTATGGAGACCCAGTACTTC; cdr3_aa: CASKLARMETQYF
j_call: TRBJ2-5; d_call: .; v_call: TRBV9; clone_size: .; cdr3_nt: TGTGCCAGCAGCTCGCGACTGGCGGAGCAAGAGACCCAGTACTTC; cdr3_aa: CASSSRLAEQETQYF
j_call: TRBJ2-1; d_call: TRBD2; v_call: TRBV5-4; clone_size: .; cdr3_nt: TGTGCCAGCAGCTCATTATGGACTAGCGGGGGAGGAGTTTACAATGAGCAGTTCTTC; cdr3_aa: CASSSLWTSGGGVYNEQFF
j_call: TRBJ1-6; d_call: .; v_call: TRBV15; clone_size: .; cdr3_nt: TGTGCCACCAGCATGGGAGTTAATTCACCCCTCCACTTT; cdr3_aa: CATSMGVNSPLHF
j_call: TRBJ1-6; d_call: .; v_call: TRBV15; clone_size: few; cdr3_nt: TGTGCCACCAGCAGAGATCCTAGTTCACCCCTCCACTTT; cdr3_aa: CATSRDPSSPLHF
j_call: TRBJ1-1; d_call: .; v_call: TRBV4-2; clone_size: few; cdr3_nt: TGTGCCAGCAGCCAACTGACAGGGAACACTGAAGCTTTCTTT; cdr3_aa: CASSQLTGNTEAFF
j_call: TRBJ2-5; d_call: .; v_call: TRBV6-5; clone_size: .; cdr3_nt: TGTGCCAGCAGTCCGACCATTAGCGGGACCCAGTACTTC; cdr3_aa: CASSPTISGTQYF
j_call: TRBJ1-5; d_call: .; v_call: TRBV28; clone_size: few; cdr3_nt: TGTGCCAGTTCCACCCCGACCGGGCAGCCCCAGCATTTT; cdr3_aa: CASSTPTGQPQHF
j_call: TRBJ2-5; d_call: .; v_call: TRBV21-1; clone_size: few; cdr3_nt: TGTGCCAGCAGCACCAGAGCTCGGAGGCAAGAGACCCAGTACTTC; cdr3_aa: CASSTRARRQETQYF
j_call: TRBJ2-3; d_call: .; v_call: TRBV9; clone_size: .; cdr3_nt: TGTGCCAGCAGCGTAGGGGGCAGGCCAAAGTGGGATACGCAGTATTTT; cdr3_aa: CASSVGGRPKWDTQYF
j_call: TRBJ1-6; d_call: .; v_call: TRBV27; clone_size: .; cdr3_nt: TGTGCCAGCTCCTGGGGGGGACGCTCAGCGGATCCCCTCCACTTT; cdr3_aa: CASSWGGRSADPLHF
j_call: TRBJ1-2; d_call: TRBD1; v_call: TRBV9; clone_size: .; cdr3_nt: TGTGCCAGCAGCGCGGGACAGCCCTATGGCTACACCTTC; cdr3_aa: CASSAGQPYGYTF
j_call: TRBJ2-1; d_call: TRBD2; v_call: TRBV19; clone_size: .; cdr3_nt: TGTGCCAGTAGTACTAGCGGTAGCTCCTACAATGAGCAGTTCTTC; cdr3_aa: CASSTSGSSYNEQFF
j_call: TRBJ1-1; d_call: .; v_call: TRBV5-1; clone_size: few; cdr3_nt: TGCGCCAGCAGCCTGGACAGCAAAGCTTTCTTT; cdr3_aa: CASSLDSKAFF
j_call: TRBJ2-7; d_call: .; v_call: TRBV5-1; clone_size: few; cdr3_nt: TGCGCCAGCAGCCTAGCGAGGAGCGGCGGAGGGTCCTACGAGCAGTACTTC; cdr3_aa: CASSLARSGGGSYEQYF
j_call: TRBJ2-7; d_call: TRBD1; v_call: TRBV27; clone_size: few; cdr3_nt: TGTGCCAGCGGGGGACAGAGCTCCTACGAGCAGTACTTC; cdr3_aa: CASGGQSSYEQYF
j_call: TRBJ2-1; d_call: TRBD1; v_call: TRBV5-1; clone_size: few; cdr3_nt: TGCGCCAGCAGCGTATCTCCCGGGACAGTATACAATGAGCAGTTCTTC; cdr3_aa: CASSVSPGTVYNEQFF
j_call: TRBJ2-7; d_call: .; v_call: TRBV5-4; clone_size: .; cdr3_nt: TGTGCCAGCACCCTTCTACCTAGCTCCTACGAGCAGTACTTC; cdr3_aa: CASTLLPSSYEQYF
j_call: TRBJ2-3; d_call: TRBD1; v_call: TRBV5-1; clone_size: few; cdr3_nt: TGCGCCAGCAGCTCAGACAGGGCAGATACGCAGTATTTT; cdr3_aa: CASSSDRADTQYF